This entry is about one T cell receptor (beta chain). The count of this clone is one. It has no known antigen specificity. Base qualities are not at hand, and no much larger clone is one base apart. Unmatched junction bases come to 7, with V trimmed by 6 bases and J by 7 bases. From cysteine to phenylalanine, the CDR3 is 14 amino acids long. The CDR3 DNA has 42 bases and is translated from base 1. For CDR1 and CDR2, the germline V gene lists MNHEY and SVGAGI. This specimen belongs to a study of T cell changes during pregnancy in multiple sclerosis (dated by TCRdb to between 2018 and 2020). With regard to the full study: In women with multiple sclerosis, the researchers looked at how the T cell repertoire shifted as pregnancy progressed.

The library came from the immunoSEQ multiplex PCR assay. Held by TCRdb, this immuneACCESS table contains in-frame sequences only and omits some clones. Under half of the omission traces to an unresolved V gene where checked; the cause of the rest is unknown. The sample table records around 59,000 clones; roughly nine tenths of these occur just once. Clones ranked in the top ten supply 0.6% to 0.9% of the sample. The sequences come from CD4+ T cells from peripheral blood mononuclear cells, collected in the first trimester of pregnancy. This TCR was recovered from a female donor with multiple sclerosis, enrolled in a pregnancy study. The sequence links TRBV6-5 to TRBJ1-2; TRBD1 lines up with 11 middle nucleotides. CDR3 loop: CASRRPGQGGGYTF. The DNA sequence reads TGTGCCAGCAGAAGACCGGGACAGGGGGGTGGCTACACCTTC.